What follows are 10 T cell receptor beta chains derived from one specimen sequenced in a study of post-analysis software for immune sequencing data. Study outcomes and limitations: When patients were compared with controls, four or five TRBV segments were more frequent, TRBV5-6, TRBV5-1 and TRBV20-1 among them.

The library was made from cDNA and included unique molecular identifiers. TCRdb redid the calling of the PCR reads with MiXCR, one entry per CDR3 protein. The sample holds about 180,000 distinct CDR3 sequences, over 25% seen once. These receptors' antigens are unknown. Sequenced sample: blood. The source is a girl aged 10-17 years with multiple sclerosis.

This clonotype was picked up a small number of times. The chain couples TRBV4-1 to TRBJ1-1; perhaps TRBD1 as D (5 bases). V was cut by 1 base and J by 1 base, with 7 bases left in between. The germline V gene has CDR1 MGHRA and CDR2 YSYEKL. The CDR3 extends over 14 amino acids. The CDR3: CASSQADRNTEAFF. CDR3 in DNA: TGCGCCAGCAGCCAAGCCGACAGGAACACTGAAGCTTTCTTT.

J is TRBJ1-1 and V is TRBV3-1; tentative D call: TRBD1 (5 bases). Trimming left V 4 bases short and J 0 bases short, with 12 bases between. The CDR3 totals 15 residues. Per germline, CDR1 LGHDT and CDR2 YNNKEL (reference sequence). As DNA, the CDR3 is TGTGCCAGCAGCCCGAGGACACTGGTGAACACTGAAGCTTTCTTT. Its protein product is CASSPRTLVNTEAFF.

This clonotype was counted at least ten times. This rearrangement joins TRBV20-1 to TRBJ2-3; TRBD2 aligns across 10 bases. The CDR3 extends over 17 amino acids. The germline V gene has CDR1 DFQATT and CDR2 SNEGSKA (reference sequence). J gave up 4 bases and V 0 bases, and 10 bases lay outside the gene matches. In nucleotides, the CDR3 is TGCAGTGCTAGAGACCCCCTAAGCGGGAGGGCCCCAGATACGCAGTATTTT. Encoded protein: CSARDPLSGRAPDTQYF.

The chain recombines TRBV5-1 with TRBJ2-7, with 10 bases aligning to TRBD2. The CDR3 is 16 residues long. Germline V gene lookup returns CDR1 SGHRS and CDR2 YFSETQ. Trimming took 2 bases from V and 0 from J; bases not matched to a gene: 5. DNA of the CDR3: TGCGCCAGCAGCTTCTTTAGCGGGGGGAGCTCCTACGAGCAGTACTTC. The encoded protein is CASSFFSGGSSYEQYF.

The chain joins TRBV20-1 to TRBJ2-7, with 8 bases aligning to TRBD1. V lost 6 bases, J lost 6 bases, and 7 bases stayed unmatched. Germline V gene sequence: CDR1 DFQATT, CDR2 SNEGSKA (reference sequence). This CDR3 is 12 amino acids long. The CDR3 DNA reads as TGCAGTGCCAGCACAGGGGGGTGCGAGCAGTACTTC. This codes for CSASTGGCEQYF.

The gene calls are TRBV12-3 or TRBV12-4 and TRBJ1-2; D is unresolved. V lost 2 bases to trimming and J lost 8 bases, with 12 bases between them. The CDR3 is made up of 13 amino acids. CDR3 protein: CASSLSSGNGYTF. DNA for the CDR3: TGTGCCAGCAGTTTAAGTTCTGGAAACGGCTACACCTTC.

In this sample, this clonotype turned up many times. The rearrangement joins TRBV9 to TRBJ2-1, with 12 bases identical to TRBD2. Germline V gene sequence: CDR1 SGDLS, CDR2 YYNGEE. V trimming: 2 bases; J trimming: 4 bases; junction bases outside the gene matches: 7. This CDR3 contains 17 residues. The chain's CDR3 is CASSVRLAGALYNEQFF. CDR3 nucleotide sequence: TGTGCCAGCAGCGTTCGACTAGCGGGAGCCCTATACAATGAGCAGTTCTTC.

Only one count was recorded for this clonotype. J is TRBJ1-2 and V is TRBV29-1; 7 bases map to TRBD1. V lost 8 bases and J lost 4; bases outside the gene matches: 16. The CDR3 covers 15 residues. The germline V gene encodes CDR1 SQVTM and CDR2 ANQGSEA. In DNA, the CDR3 is TGCAGCTCCTCTATCACAGGGGTTGAGGCCTATGGCTACACCTTC. It is translated as CSSSITGVEAYGYTF.

There are many counts of this clonotype. V gene TRBV7-2 combines with J gene TRBJ2-5; 9 positions agree with TRBD2. Germline CDR1 is SGHTA and CDR2 is FQGNSA. J lost 4 bases, V lost 7 bases, and 4 bases had no gene match. CDR3 size: 13 residues. The CDR3, as DNA: TGTGCCAGCATGCTAGCGGGGCCAGAGACCCAGTACTTC. As protein: CASMLAGPETQYF.

In its sample, this clonotype was seen many times. The rearrangement links TRBV28 to TRBJ2-1; 10 bases are shared with TRBD2. V trimming: 1 base; J trimming: 7 bases; junction bases outside the gene matches: 28. The CDR3 sequence is 23 residues long. Germline values: CDR1 MDHEN, CDR2 SYDVKM. The CDR3 coding sequence is TGTGCCAGCAGTTTATCCGTGGCGAGCGGGAGGGCCGTCGGGGGTATGTACTTGAATGAGCAGTTCTTC. Protein product: CASSLSVASGRAVGGMYLNEQFF.